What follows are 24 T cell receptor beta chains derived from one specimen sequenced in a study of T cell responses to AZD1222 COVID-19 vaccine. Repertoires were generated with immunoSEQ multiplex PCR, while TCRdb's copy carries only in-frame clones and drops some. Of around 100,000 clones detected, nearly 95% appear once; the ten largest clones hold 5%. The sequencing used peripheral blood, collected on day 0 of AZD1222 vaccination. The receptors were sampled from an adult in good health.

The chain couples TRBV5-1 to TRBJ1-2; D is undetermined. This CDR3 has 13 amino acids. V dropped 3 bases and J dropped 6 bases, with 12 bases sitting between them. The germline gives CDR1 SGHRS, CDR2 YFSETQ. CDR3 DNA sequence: TGCGCCAGCAGCTCTGGAGAAAGGAATGGCTACACCTTC. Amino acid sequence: CASSSGERNGYTF.

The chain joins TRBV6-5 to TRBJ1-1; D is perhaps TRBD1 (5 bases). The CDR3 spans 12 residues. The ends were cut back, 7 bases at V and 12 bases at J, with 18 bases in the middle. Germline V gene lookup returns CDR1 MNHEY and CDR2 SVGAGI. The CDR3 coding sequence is TGTGCCAGCACTCCCGGGGGGGACGAGACTTTCTTT. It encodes CASTPGGDETFF.

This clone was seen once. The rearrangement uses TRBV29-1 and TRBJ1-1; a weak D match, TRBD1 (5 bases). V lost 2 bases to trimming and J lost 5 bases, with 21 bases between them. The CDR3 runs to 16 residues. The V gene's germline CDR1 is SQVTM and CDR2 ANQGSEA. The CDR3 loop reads CSVEPAAGWGYTEAFF. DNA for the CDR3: TGCAGCGTTGAACCCGCGGCAGGGTGGGGGTATACTGAAGCTTTCTTT.

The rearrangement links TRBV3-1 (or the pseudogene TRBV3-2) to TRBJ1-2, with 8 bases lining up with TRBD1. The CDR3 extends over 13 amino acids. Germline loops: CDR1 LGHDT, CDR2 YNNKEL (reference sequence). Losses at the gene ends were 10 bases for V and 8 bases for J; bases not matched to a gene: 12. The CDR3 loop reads CATQDRGGEGYTF. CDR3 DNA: TGTGCCACCCAAGACAGGGGAGGGGAGGGCTACACCTTC.

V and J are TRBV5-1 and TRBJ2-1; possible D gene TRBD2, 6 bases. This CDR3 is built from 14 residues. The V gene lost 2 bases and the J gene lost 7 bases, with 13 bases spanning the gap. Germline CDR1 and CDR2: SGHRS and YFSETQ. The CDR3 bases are TGCGCCAGCAGCTTCCAGGGTGGGAGGAATGAGCAGTTCTTC. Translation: CASSFQGGRNEQFF.

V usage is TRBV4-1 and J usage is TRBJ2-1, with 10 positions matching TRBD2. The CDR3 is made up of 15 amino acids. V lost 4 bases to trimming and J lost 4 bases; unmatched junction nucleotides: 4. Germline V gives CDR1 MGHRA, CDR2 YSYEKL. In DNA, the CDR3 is TGCGCCAGCAGCCGAGGACTAGCGGAGTACAATGAGCAGTTCTTC. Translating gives CASSRGLAEYNEQFF.

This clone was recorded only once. CDR3: CASSARWLSGNTIYF. Written as DNA, the CDR3 is TGTGCCAGCAGCGCCCGATGGCTCTCTGGAAACACCATATATTTT. The rearrangement links TRBV2 to TRBJ1-3, with unresolved D. The germline V gene has CDR1 SNHLY and CDR2 FYNNEI. The CDR3 contains 15 residues. V shed 6 bases and J shed 0 bases, with 12 bases lying between them.

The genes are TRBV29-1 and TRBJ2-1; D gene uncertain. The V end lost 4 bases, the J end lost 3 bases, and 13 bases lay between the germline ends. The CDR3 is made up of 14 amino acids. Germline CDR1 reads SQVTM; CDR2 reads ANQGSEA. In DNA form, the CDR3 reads TGCAGCGTTGTGTGGATTAATCTCTACAATGAGCAGTTCTTC. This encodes CSVVWINLYNEQFF.

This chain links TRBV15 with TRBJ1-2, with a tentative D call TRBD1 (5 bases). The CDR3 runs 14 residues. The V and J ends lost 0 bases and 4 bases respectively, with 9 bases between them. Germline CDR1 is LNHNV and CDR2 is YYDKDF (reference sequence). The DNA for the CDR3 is TGTGCCACCAGCAGAGAGGGGGTTGGCTATGGCTACACCTTC. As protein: CATSREGVGYGYTF.

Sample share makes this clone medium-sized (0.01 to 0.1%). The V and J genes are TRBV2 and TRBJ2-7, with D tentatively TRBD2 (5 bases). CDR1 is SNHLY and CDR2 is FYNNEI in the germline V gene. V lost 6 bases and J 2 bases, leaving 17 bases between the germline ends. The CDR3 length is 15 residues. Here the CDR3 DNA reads TGTGCCAGCAGAAATTCCTCCGGGATAACCTACGAGCAGTACTTC. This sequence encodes CASRNSSGITYEQYF.

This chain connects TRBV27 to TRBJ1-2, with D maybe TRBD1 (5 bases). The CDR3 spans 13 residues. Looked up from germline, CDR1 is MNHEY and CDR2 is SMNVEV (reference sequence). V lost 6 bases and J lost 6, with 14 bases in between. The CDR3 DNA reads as TGTGCCAGCAGCTCCGGGACGGGCAATGGCTACACCTTC. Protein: CASSSGTGNGYTF.

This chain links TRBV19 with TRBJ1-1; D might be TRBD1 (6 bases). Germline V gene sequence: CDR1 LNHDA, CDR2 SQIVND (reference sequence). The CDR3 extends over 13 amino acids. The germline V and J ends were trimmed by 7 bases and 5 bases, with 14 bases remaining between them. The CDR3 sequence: CASMAGVGTEAFF. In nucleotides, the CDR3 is TGTGCCAGTATGGCAGGGGTGGGGACTGAAGCTTTCTTT.

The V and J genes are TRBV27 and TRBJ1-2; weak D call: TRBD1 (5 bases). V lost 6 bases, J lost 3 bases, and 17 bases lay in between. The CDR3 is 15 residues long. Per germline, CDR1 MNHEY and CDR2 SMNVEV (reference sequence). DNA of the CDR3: TGTGCCAGCAGCCACACCGAACAGGCGTACTATGGCTACACCTTC. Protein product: CASSHTEQAYYGYTF.

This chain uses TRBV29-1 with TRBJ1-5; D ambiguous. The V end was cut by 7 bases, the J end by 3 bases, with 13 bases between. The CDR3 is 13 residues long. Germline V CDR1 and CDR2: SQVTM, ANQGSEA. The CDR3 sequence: CSAETAYNQPQHF. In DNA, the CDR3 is TGCAGCGCAGAAACAGCCTACAATCAGCCCCAGCATTTT.

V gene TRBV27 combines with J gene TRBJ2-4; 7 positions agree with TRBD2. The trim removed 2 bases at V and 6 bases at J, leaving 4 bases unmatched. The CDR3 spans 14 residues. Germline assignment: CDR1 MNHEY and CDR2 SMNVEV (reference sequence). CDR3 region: CASSLPGGGNIQYF. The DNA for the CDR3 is TGTGCCAGCAGTTTACCGGGGGGAGGAAACATTCAGTACTTC.

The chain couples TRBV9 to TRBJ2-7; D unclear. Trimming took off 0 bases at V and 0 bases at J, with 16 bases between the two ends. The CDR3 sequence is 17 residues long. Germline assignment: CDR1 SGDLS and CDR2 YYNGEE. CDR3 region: CASSVAPSIPGSYEQYF. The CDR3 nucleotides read TGTGCCAGCAGCGTAGCCCCCAGTATACCCGGCTCCTACGAGCAGTACTTC.

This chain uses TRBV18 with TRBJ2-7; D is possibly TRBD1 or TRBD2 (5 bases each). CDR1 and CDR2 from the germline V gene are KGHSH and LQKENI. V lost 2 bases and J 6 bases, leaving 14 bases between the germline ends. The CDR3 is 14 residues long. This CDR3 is CASSPVAPGTEQYF. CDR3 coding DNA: TGTGCCAGCTCACCAGTAGCCCCGGGGACCGAGCAGTACTTC.

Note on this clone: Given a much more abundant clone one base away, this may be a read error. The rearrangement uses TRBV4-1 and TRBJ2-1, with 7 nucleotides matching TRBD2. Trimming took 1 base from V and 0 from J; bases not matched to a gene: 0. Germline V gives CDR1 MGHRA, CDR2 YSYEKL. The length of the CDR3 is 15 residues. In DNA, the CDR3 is TGCGCCAGCAGCCAAGGGACTAGCTCCTACAATGAGCAGTTCTTC. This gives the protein CASSQGTSSYNEQFF.

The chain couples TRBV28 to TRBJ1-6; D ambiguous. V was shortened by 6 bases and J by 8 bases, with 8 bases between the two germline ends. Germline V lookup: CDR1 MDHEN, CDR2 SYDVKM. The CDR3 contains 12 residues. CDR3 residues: CASSASYSPLHF. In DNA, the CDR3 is TGTGCCAGCAGCGCGAGTTATTCACCCCTCCACTTT.

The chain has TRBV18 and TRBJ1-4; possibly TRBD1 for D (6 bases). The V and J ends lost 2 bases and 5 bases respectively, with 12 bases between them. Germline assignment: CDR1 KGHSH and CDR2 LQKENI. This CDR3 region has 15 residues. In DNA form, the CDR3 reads TGTGCCAGCTCACCATTCGGACAGAAAAATGAAAAACTGTTTTTT. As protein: CASSPFGQKNEKLFF.

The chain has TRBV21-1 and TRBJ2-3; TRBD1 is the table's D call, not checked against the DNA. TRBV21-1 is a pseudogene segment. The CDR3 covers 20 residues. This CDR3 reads CASSKERTLFGAVPTDTQYF. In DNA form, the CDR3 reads TGTGCCAGCAGCAAAGAAAGGACACTCTTTGGGGCGGTACCCACAGATACGCAGTATTTT.

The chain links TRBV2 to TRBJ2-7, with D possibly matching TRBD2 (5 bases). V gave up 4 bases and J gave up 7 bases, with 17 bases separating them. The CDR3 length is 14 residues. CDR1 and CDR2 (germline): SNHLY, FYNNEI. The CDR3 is CASSVPRGLREQYF. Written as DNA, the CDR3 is TGTGCCAGCAGTGTCCCGCGAGGGTTGAGGGAGCAGTACTTC.

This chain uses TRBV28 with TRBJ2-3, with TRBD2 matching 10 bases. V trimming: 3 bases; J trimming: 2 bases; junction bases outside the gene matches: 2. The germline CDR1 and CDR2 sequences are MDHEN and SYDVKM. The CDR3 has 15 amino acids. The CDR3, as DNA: TGTGCCAGCAGTTTCGGACTAGCGGACACAGATACGCAGTATTTT. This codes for CASSFGLADTDTQYF. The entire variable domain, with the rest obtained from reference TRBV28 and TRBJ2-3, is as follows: DVKVTQSSRYLVKRTGEKVFLECVQDMDHENMFWYRQDPGLGLRLIYFSYDVKMKEKGDIPEGYSVSREKKERFSLILESASTNQTSMYLCASSFGLADTDTQYFGPGTRLTVL.

CDR3 in amino acids: CASGLPEEQFF. DNA of the CDR3: TGTGCTAGTGGGCTACCCGAGGAGCAGTTCTTC. J is TRBJ2-1 and V is TRBV12-5, with unresolved D. This CDR3 region has 11 residues. Trimming pared 6 bases from V and 10 bases from J, leaving 10 bases between. The germline CDR1 and CDR2 sequences are LGHNT and FRNRAP.